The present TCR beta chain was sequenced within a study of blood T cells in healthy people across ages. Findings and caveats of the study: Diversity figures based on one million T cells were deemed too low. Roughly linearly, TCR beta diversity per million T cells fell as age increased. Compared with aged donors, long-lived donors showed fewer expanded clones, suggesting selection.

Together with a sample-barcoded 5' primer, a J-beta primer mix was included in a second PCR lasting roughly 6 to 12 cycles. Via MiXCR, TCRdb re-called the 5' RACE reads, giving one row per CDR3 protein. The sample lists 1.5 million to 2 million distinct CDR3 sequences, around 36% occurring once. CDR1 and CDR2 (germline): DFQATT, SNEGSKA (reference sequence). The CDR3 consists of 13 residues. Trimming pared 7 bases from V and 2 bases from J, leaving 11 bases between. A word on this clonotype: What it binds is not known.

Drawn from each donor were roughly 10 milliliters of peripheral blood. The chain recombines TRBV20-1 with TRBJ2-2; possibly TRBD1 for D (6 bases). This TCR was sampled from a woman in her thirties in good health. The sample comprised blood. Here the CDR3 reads CSVGTHNTGELFF. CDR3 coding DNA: TGCAGTGTCGGGACACATAACACCGGGGAGCTGTTTTTT.